This T cell receptor beta chain came from a study of Ad26.COV2.S vaccination and SARS-CoV-2 variants. In the study overall: Donor had been placed in the Ad26.COV2.S arm of the COV1001 trial. Intramuscular Ad26.COV2.S doses were given once or twice, 56 days apart.

General study findings and limits: Relative to placebo recipients, vaccine recipients exhibited elevated spike-specific TCR breadth. Vaccine and placebo recipients had similar non-spike TCR breadth.

The sample's treatment: about 20 received Ad26.COV2.S at low or high dose, single or two shots; about 5 received placebo; per-sample allocation not given. Sampling was performed 63 days after the first vaccine or placebo injection. The assay was immunoSEQ multiplex PCR, and TCRdb's table has in-frame clones only and misses some. The sample carries hundreds of thousands of clones, less than 90% recorded once. To note about this clone: Its antigen is not known.

This specimen consisted of peripheral blood, obtained in a trial of Ad26.COV2.S vaccine versus placebo. This sequence was found in a person aged 18-60 years who received the Ad26.COV2.S COVID-19 vaccine or a placebo.

CDR3: CASSQEFVTDVSSYEQYF. The CDR3 region has the DNA TGTGCCAGCAGCCAAGAATTCGTAACGGACGTAAGCTCCTACGAGCAGTACTTC. The chain is built from TRBV3-1 (or the pseudogene TRBV3-2) and TRBJ2-7; D gene unclear. Deletions cut 0 bases from V and 0 bases from J, with 18 bases between. The CDR3 has 18 amino acids. Germline V CDR1 and CDR2: LGHDT, YNNKEL (reference sequence).